The entry below gives a single T cell receptor (beta chain) sequence along with its context. Its specificity is unknown. CDR3 size: 14 residues. V lost 8 bases and J lost 12; bases outside the gene matches: 16. Looked up from germline, CDR1 is ENHRY and CDR2 is SYGVKD. The PCR contained 60 Vbeta and 13 Jbeta primers. TCRdb keeps only in-frame clones here, not all; method: immunoSEQ multiplex PCR. The data hold 120,000 or so clones, with 75% to 85% observed a single time. The data belong to a study of cytomegalovirus exposure and HLA in healthy donors. General observations from the study: Earlier results showed most TCR beta V segments being productive about 87% or about 30% of the time. In a later analysis, the majority of CMV-associated beta chains seemingly showed HLA restriction.

The sample taken for sequencing was PBMCs. The sequence was obtained from a male donor in good health and CMV-seropositive. The genes are TRBV10-3 and TRBJ2-3, with TRBD2 matching 8 bases. The CDR3 spells CAIGVSKREISQYF. Written as DNA, the CDR3 is TGTGCCATCGGAGTCTCGAAGCGGGAGATATCACAGTATTTT.